The 23 T cell receptor beta chains presented below share a single source sample, sequenced in a study of beta chain features in type 1 diabetes. The authors reverse transcribed all of the isolated RNA, so sequencing captured expressed TCRB transcripts. Profiled with immunoSEQ multiplex PCR; TCRdb holds only in-frame clones, not every one. Of around 240,000 clones listed, 16% were seen once; the top ten hold about 0.085%. Study conclusions and caveats: Type 1 diabetes patients had moderately but significantly shorter TCRB CDR3s in all four CD4+ subsets.

Their antigens remain unidentified. Sequencing was performed on naive CD4+ T cells from blood. These receptors originate from a man aged 30-40 years with type 1 diabetes.

Worth noting for this clone: The same CDR3 is also encoded by other DNA sequences in this sample. The rearrangement uses TRBV20-1 and TRBJ2-7, with D possibly TRBD1 on 6 matching bases. Trimming removed 4 bases from V and 4 bases from J, with 8 bases in between. This CDR3 has 11 residues. Germline V gene lookup returns CDR1 DFQATT and CDR2 SNEGSKA (reference sequence). CDR3 DNA sequence: TGCAGTGCTACCCAGGGGTACGAGCAGTACTTC. This translates into CSATQGYEQYF.

There are a few counts of this clone. The chain uses TRBV7-9 and TRBJ2-7; 7 bases are a match to TRBD1. The CDR3 loop spans 16 amino acids. Germline lookup yields CDR1 SEHNR and CDR2 FQNEAQ (reference sequence). Trimming cost V 6 bases and J 2 bases; bases outside gene matches: 13. The CDR3 region is CASRALQGPFTYEQYF. DNA for the CDR3: TGTGCCAGCAGAGCTCTACAGGGGCCGTTCACCTACGAGCAGTACTTC.

This clone was counted a few times. The CDR3 DNA sequence: TGTGCCAGCAGCCCCGGGACAGGAAGGCACAATGAGCAGTTCTTC. The encoded protein is CASSPGTGRHNEQFF. This chain uses TRBV28 with TRBJ2-1, with TRBD1 matching 8 bases. The V and J ends lost 6 bases and 5 bases, in that order; junction bases with no gene match: 9. CDR1 MDHEN and CDR2 SYDVKM come from the germline V gene. The CDR3 spans 15 residues.

This clone has only a few counts. V and J are TRBV30 and TRBJ2-4; D uncertain. Germline loops: CDR1 GTSNPN, CDR2 SVGIG (reference sequence). V lost 2 bases and J 0 bases, leaving 8 bases between the germline ends. The CDR3 covers 14 residues. The CDR3 DNA follows: TGTGCCTGGAGTTATTCCCTAGCCAAAAACATTCAGTACTTC. Residues: CAWSYSLAKNIQYF.

This clone was seen a few times. This chain links TRBV12-5 with TRBJ2-3; weak D call: TRBD1 (6 bases). With 1 base removed from V and 11 bases from J, the gap between germline ends came to 13 bases. The CDR3 sequence is 13 residues long. From germline, CDR1 is LGHNT and CDR2 FRNRAP. CDR3 amino acids: CASGLELQGLQYF. The CDR3 DNA reads TGTGCTAGTGGTTTGGAGCTCCAGGGGTTGCAGTATTTT.

The table lists this clone with a few counts. The V gene is TRBV7-2, the J gene TRBJ2-7; D possibly uses TRBD1 or TRBD2 (5 bases each). The CDR3 extends over 14 amino acids. Looked up from germline, CDR1 is SGHTA and CDR2 is FQGNSA. Between the trimmed V and J ends, which lost 10 bases and 2 bases, there was a span of 18 bases. CDR3 residues: CAMAQDLGPYEQYF. The CDR3, as DNA: TGTGCCATGGCACAGGACTTGGGGCCCTACGAGCAGTACTTC.

The V and J genes are TRBV14 and TRBJ2-1; 8 positions agree with TRBD2. The CDR3 runs 15 residues. J gave up 9 bases and V 4 bases, and 11 bases lay outside the gene matches. Germline-derived CDR1 and CDR2 are SGHDN and FVKESK. The CDR3 DNA is TGTGCCAGCAGCCCGTTAGCGGGAAGTAAGGCTGAGCAGTTCTTC. Translated, it gives CASSPLAGSKAEQFF. Full variable domain (remainder filled in from reference TRBV14 and TRBJ2-1): EAGVTQFPSHSVIEKGQTVTLRCDPISGHDNLYWYRRVMGKEIKFLLHFVKESKQDESGMPNNRFLAERTGGTYSTLKVQPAELEDSGVYFCASSPLAGSKAEQFFGPGTRLTVL.

This clone was found a few times. The chain joins TRBV7-2 to TRBJ1-2, with a tentative D call TRBD1 (5 bases). Trimming took off 6 bases at V and 4 bases at J, with 12 bases between the two ends. The CDR3 loop spans 13 amino acids. Germline V gene lookup returns CDR1 SGHTA and CDR2 FQGNSA. CDR3 in amino acids: CASRKTDPYGYTF. CDR3 nucleotide sequence: TGTGCCAGCAGAAAGACAGATCCCTATGGCTACACCTTC.

The chain joins TRBV7-2 to TRBJ2-2; TRBD2 might be the D (6 bases). The CDR3 sequence is 15 residues long. V lost 5 bases and J lost 1, with 11 bases in between. Per the germline V gene, CDR1 is SGHTA and CDR2 is FQGNSA. DNA for the CDR3: TGTGCCAGCAGCCTATTAGCGGAGAACACCGGGGAGCTGTTTTTT. Translation gives CASSLLAENTGELFF.

This clone turned up a few times. The V and J genes are TRBV25-1 and TRBJ2-5; D is ambiguous. The V gene's germline CDR1 is MGHDK and CDR2 SYGVNS. Trimming cost V 6 bases and J 2 bases, with 4 bases left between them. The CDR3 is made up of 11 amino acids. CDR3 DNA sequence: TGTGCCAGCAGATTACAAGAGACCCAGTACTTC. Its translation: CASRLQETQYF.

The chain has TRBV5-1 and TRBJ2-3, with unresolved D. The CDR3 extends over 13 amino acids. The V end was cut by 0 bases, the J end by 2 bases, with 4 bases between. The germline V gene has CDR1 SGHRS and CDR2 YFSETQ. This CDR3 reads CASSLGNTDTQYF. The CDR3 region has the DNA TGCGCCAGCAGCTTGGGGAACACAGATACGCAGTATTTT.

This clone turned up a few times. The chain recombines TRBV7-8 with TRBJ2-3; the D is unclear. This CDR3 region has 15 residues. Germline CDR1 reads SGHVS; CDR2 reads FQNEAQ. The V and J ends lost 2 bases and 11 bases respectively, with 20 bases between them. The CDR3 DNA reads as TGTGCCAGCAGCTTAACGACTGGGATGATTCTTAAGCAGTATTTT. This sequence encodes CASSLTTGMILKQYF.

This clone was seen only a few times. The chain employs TRBV5-1 and TRBJ2-2; the D is unclear. The V end was cut by 0 bases, the J end by 0 bases, with 3 bases between. This CDR3 comprises 14 residues. CDR1 and CDR2 (germline): SGHRS, YFSETQ. CDR3 DNA: TGCGCCAGCAGCTTGGATTCGAACACCGGGGAGCTGTTTTTT. Translating it yields CASSLDSNTGELFF.

V gene TRBV19 combines with J gene TRBJ2-1; 9 positions match TRBD2. Losses at the gene ends were 3 bases for V and 3 bases for J; bases not matched to a gene: 9. The CDR3 is 17 residues long. The germline CDR1 and CDR2 sequences are LNHDA and SQIVND (reference sequence). The CDR3 protein is CASSIPSLAGSYNEQFF. The CDR3 nucleotides read TGTGCCAGTAGTATCCCCTCCCTAGCGGGAAGCTACAATGAGCAGTTCTTC.

A few counts support this clone. This chain joins TRBV29-1 and TRBJ1-2; D uncertain. Between the trimmed V and J ends, which lost 4 bases and 4 bases, there was a span of 13 bases. This CDR3 contains 13 residues. From germline, CDR1 is SQVTM and CDR2 ANQGSEA. The CDR3 region is CSVVGSSGYGYTF. CDR3 DNA sequence: TGCAGCGTTGTAGGGTCTTCCGGCTATGGCTACACCTTC.

V is TRBV4-1 and J is TRBJ2-3; TRBD2 matches 11 bases. This CDR3 region has 16 residues. The J segment lost 0 bases and the V segment lost 3 bases, leaving 2 bases of the junction unmatched. Germline CDR1 is MGHRA and CDR2 is YSYEKL. The CDR3, as DNA: TGCGCCAGCAGCCAGGGACTAGCGGTTAGCACAGATACGCAGTATTTT. Protein: CASSQGLAVSTDTQYF.

This clone appeared a few times. The V call is TRBV4-1, the J call TRBJ1-2, with 8 bases identical to TRBD1. Germline lookup yields CDR1 MGHRA and CDR2 YSYEKL. CDR3 size: 14 residues. The V segment lost 6 bases and the J segment 4 bases; nucleotides outside the gene matches: 7. The CDR3 nucleotides are TGCGCCAGCAGGCCCACAGGGGGAGGCTATGGCTACACCTTC. Encoded protein: CASRPTGGGYGYTF.

This clone came up a few times. The chain carries TRBV28 and TRBJ2-5; TRBD1 or TRBD2 may be the D gene (5 bases each). The CDR3 is 13 residues long. V lost 6 bases to trimming and J lost 5 bases, with 13 bases between them. The germline gives CDR1 MDHEN, CDR2 SYDVKM. In nucleotides, the CDR3 is TGTGCCAGCAGGAAGGGACGCTTGGAGACCCAGTACTTC. The encoded protein is CASRKGRLETQYF.

This clone was recorded a few times. This chain links TRBV7-2 with TRBJ2-1, with 9 bases lining up with TRBD2. The germline CDR1 and CDR2 sequences are SGHTA and FQGNSA. The CDR3 is 13 amino acids. V lost 3 bases to trimming and J lost 9 bases; unmatched junction nucleotides: 3. The CDR3 loop is CASSFGGRAEQFF. The CDR3 DNA is TGTGCCAGCAGCTTTGGCGGGAGGGCTGAGCAGTTCTTC.

This clone was found a few times. V is TRBV30 and J is TRBJ2-7, with a tentative D call TRBD2 (5 bases). V gave up 3 bases and J gave up 3 bases, with 12 bases separating them. The CDR3 runs to 13 residues. Germline CDR1 is GTSNPN and CDR2 is SVGIG (reference sequence). The CDR3 sequence: CAWSGVGIYEQYF. Here the CDR3 DNA reads TGTGCCTGGAGCGGGGTAGGGATCTACGAGCAGTACTTC.

V usage is TRBV29-1 and J usage is TRBJ2-1; unclear D gene. With 4 bases removed from V and 2 bases from J, the gap between germline ends came to 9 bases. The CDR3 is 13 amino acids. Germline V gene lookup returns CDR1 SQVTM and CDR2 ANQGSEA. CDR3 sequence reads: CSVALTTYNEQFF. DNA for the CDR3: TGCAGCGTTGCACTAACAACCTACAATGAGCAGTTCTTC.

The chain employs TRBV2 and TRBJ1-4; 10 bases align to TRBD1. V lost 7 bases and J lost 8; bases outside the gene matches: 10. CDR3 length: 15 residues. Germline-derived CDR1 and CDR2 are SNHLY and FYNNEI. CDR3 nucleotides: TGTGCCAGCATCAGGGACAGGGGCACGGGAGAAAAACTGTTTTTT. Protein product: CASIRDRGTGEKLFF.

The rearrangement uses TRBV29-1 and TRBJ1-4; D may be TRBD1 (6 bases). The CDR3 is made up of 12 amino acids. Germline V CDR1 and CDR2: SQVTM, ANQGSEA. V lost 4 bases, J lost 8 bases, and 11 bases lay in between. CDR3: CSVGQGKEKLFF. In DNA form, the CDR3 reads TGCAGCGTTGGGCAGGGGAAAGAAAAACTGTTTTTT.